Presented here are 20 T cell receptor beta chains from one specimen sequenced in a study of cytomegalovirus exposure and HLA in healthy donors. The PCR was carried out with 60 Vbeta primers and 13 Jbeta primers. TCRdb's table, derived via immunoSEQ multiplex PCR, lists solely in-frame clones and lacks some. The sample includes around 150,000 clones, approximately 90% of them seen just once. Sequenced: PBMCs. These receptors came from a woman aged 25 to 39 in good health and CMV-seronegative.

The chain recombines TRBV5-6 with TRBJ2-5, with D possibly matching TRBD1 (6 bases). The CDR3 spans 15 residues. Germline CDR1 and CDR2: SGHDT and YYEEEE. V lost 2 bases and J lost 2, with 13 bases in between. DNA of the CDR3: TGTGCCAGCAGCTTCAGGGGCAGTGGTCAAGAGACCCAGTACTTC. It specifies CASSFRGSGQETQYF.

The V call is TRBV10-3, the J call TRBJ2-1; weak D call: TRBD1 (6 bases). CDR1 is ENHRY and CDR2 is SYGVKD in the germline V gene. Trimming shortened V by 6 bases and J by 9 bases, and 9 bases separated the two germline ends. CDR3 length equals 11 residues. The CDR3 DNA is TGTGCCATCAGCACAGGGAGTGAGCAGTTCTTC. Translation: CAISTGSEQFF.

Of note for this clone: The final CDR3 position lacks the conserved phenylalanine or tryptophan, pointing to a likely read error. The J gene is TRBJ1-5, the V gene TRBV2, with a weak D call TRBD1 (5 bases). The CDR3 has 14 amino acids. Germline loops: CDR1 SNHLY, CDR2 FYNNEI. Between the trimmed V and J ends, which lost 3 bases and 7 bases, there was a span of 13 bases. CDR3: CASSDGRVGQPQHI. In DNA form, the CDR3 reads TGTGCCAGCAGTGATGGCAGGGTGGGGCAGCCCCAGCATATT.

V is TRBV9 and J is TRBJ2-3; possibly TRBD2 for D (5 bases). The V end was cut by 0 bases, the J end by 2 bases, with 10 bases between. The CDR3 consists of 15 residues. Germline-derived CDR1 and CDR2 are SGDLS and YYNGEE. The CDR3 spells CASSVGVALTDTQYF. The CDR3 DNA follows: TGTGCCAGCAGCGTAGGGGTAGCGCTCACAGATACGCAGTATTTT.

This clone was picked up one time. The chain combines TRBV5-4 with TRBJ2-7; 15 bases fit TRBD2. Trimming cost V 2 bases and J 3 bases; bases outside gene matches: 3. Germline CDR1 is SGHNT and CDR2 is YYREEE (reference sequence). The CDR3 sequence is 16 residues long. For the CDR3, the DNA is TGTGCCAGCAGCTTAGGGACTAGCGGGAGGAACTACGAGCAGTACTTC. Amino acids: CASSLGTSGRNYEQYF. Variable domain in full (rest from reference TRBV5-4 and TRBJ2-7): ETGVTQSPTHLIKTRGQQVTLRCSSQSGHNTVSWYQQALGQGPQFIFQYYREEENGRGNFPPRFSGLQFPNYSSELNVNALELDDSALYLCASSLGTSGRNYEQYFGPGTRLTVT.

This clone was detected only once. The gene calls are TRBV18 and TRBJ2-5; D might be TRBD2 (6 bases). This CDR3 has 15 residues. Germline lookup yields CDR1 KGHSH and CDR2 LQKENI. V lost 4 bases, J lost 0 bases, and 12 bases lay in between. The CDR3 reads CASSLSGGYQETQYF. The CDR3 DNA follows: TGTGCCAGCTCACTATCTGGAGGGTACCAAGAGACCCAGTACTTC.

This chain links TRBV7-2 with TRBJ2-1; TRBD2 matches at 7 bases. Germline CDR1 SGHTA, CDR2 FQGNSA. The CDR3 runs to 13 residues. V gave up 0 bases and J gave up 7 bases; unmatched junction bases: 0. CDR3 nucleotide sequence: TGTGCCAGCAGCTTAGCGCGGGGGAATGAGCAGTTCTTC. Amino acid sequence: CASSLARGNEQFF. Filled out from reference TRBV7-2 and TRBJ2-1, the complete variable domain reads GAGVSQSPSNKVTEKGKDVELRCDPISGHTALYWYRQSLGQGLEFLIYFQGNSAPDKSGLPSDRFSAERTGGSVSTLTIQRTQQEDSAVYLCASSLARGNEQFFGPGTRLTVL.

CDR3 in DNA: TGTGCCAGCAGCGCGCGGACAAGTCAAGAGACCCAGTACTTC. Its translation: CASSARTSQETQYF. This chain connects TRBV7-6 to TRBJ2-5; a weak D match, TRBD1 (5 bases). Germline V gives CDR1 SGHVS, CDR2 FNYEAQ. The CDR3 sequence is 14 residues long. V dropped 5 bases and J dropped 2 bases, with 12 bases sitting between them.

This clone was observed a handful of times. A far bigger clonotype differs at one base, so this is likely a read error. As DNA, the CDR3 is TGTGCCAGCAGCTTAGGGACAGGGCCCACAGATACGCAGTATTTT. Translation: CASSLGTGPTDTQYF. The J gene is TRBJ2-3, the V gene TRBV7-8, with TRBD1 matching over 8 bases. The CDR3 covers 15 residues. V was clipped by 1 base and J by 2 bases; unmatched bases: 2. Germline loops: CDR1 SGHVS, CDR2 FQNEAQ.

The chain is built from TRBV28 and TRBJ2-1, with a weak D call TRBD1 (6 bases). Trimming took off 10 bases at V and 4 bases at J, with 17 bases between the two ends. In germline, CDR1 is MDHEN, CDR2 SYDVKM. CDR3 length: 14 amino acids. This CDR3 reads CATRGPLPYNEQFF. CDR3 coding DNA: TGTGCCACCAGGGGCCCGCTCCCTTACAATGAGCAGTTCTTC.

In its sample, this clone was seen a few times. The genes are TRBV10-3 and TRBJ1-3; D remains unclear. The germline V gene has CDR1 ENHRY and CDR2 SYGVKD. Trimming pared 0 bases from V and 3 bases from J, leaving 3 bases between. The length of the CDR3 is 13 residues. In nucleotides, the CDR3 is TGTGCCATCAGTGAGTCCTTTGGAAACACCATATATTTT. It translates to CAISESFGNTIYF.

The V call is TRBV7-9, the J call TRBJ2-5; possibly TRBD1 for D (6 bases). V dropped 4 bases and J dropped 2 bases, with 20 bases sitting between them. The CDR3 has 17 amino acids. In germline, CDR1 is SEHNR, CDR2 FQNEAQ (reference sequence). In nucleotides, the CDR3 is TGTGCCAGCAGCTGGGTAGGGGGAGCGTTAATACAAGAGACCCAGTACTTC. Residues: CASSWVGGALIQETQYF.

The chain uses TRBV5-1 and TRBJ1-1; 8 nucleotides match TRBD1. V shed 0 bases and J 5 bases; nucleotides not matched to a gene: 6. CDR3 length equals 15 residues. Germline CDR1 is SGHRS and CDR2 is YFSETQ. CDR3 in amino acids: CASSLVAGGMTEAFF. The DNA of the CDR3 is TGCGCCAGCAGCTTGGTAGCAGGGGGCATGACTGAAGCTTTCTTT.

This sequence joins TRBV29-1 and TRBJ2-2, with 9 bases aligning to TRBD1. CDR3 size: 15 residues. Germline-derived CDR1 and CDR2 are SQVTM and ANQGSEA. V dropped 0 bases and J dropped 5; count of bases not matched to a gene: 4. CDR3 nucleotide sequence: TGCAGCGTTGAAGAGTACGGGACAGGGACCGGGGAGCTGTTTTTT. Its protein is CSVEEYGTGTGELFF.

Only one count was recorded for this clone. V and J are TRBV30 and TRBJ2-1, with 9 bases lining up with TRBD2. This CDR3 comprises 15 residues. Germline CDR1 is GTSNPN and CDR2 is SVGIG (reference sequence). The ends lost 3 bases at V and 8 bases at J; junction bases unmatched: 11. CDR3 residues: CAWRSLAGRSDEQFF. The CDR3 bases are TGTGCCTGGAGGTCCCTAGCGGGAAGGAGCGATGAGCAGTTCTTC.

The rearrangement joins TRBV18 to TRBJ2-3, with 8 bases that match TRBD2. CDR1 and CDR2 from the germline V gene are KGHSH and LQKENI. The CDR3 is made up of 19 amino acids. V trimming: 3 bases; J trimming: 0 bases; junction bases outside the gene matches: 14. This CDR3 is CASSPRGGTRTSSTDTQYF. Written as DNA, the CDR3 is TGTGCCAGCTCACCCCGGGGGGGGACCCGAACTTCTAGCACAGATACGCAGTATTTT.

The V and J genes are TRBV7-8 and TRBJ2-3; possibly TRBD2 for D (6 bases). V was clipped by 5 bases and J by 1 base, with 10 bases between them. Per the germline V gene, CDR1 is SGHVS and CDR2 is FQNEAQ. The CDR3 loop spans 14 amino acids. The CDR3 DNA reads TGTGCCAGCAGCCTTGAGCGGGGCACAGATACGCAGTATTTT. It encodes CASSLERGTDTQYF.

This clone came up once. The chain carries TRBV5-1 and TRBJ1-1, with 10 bases that match TRBD1. There are 16 residues in the CDR3. V shed 2 bases and J 1 base; nucleotides not matched to a gene: 5. CDR1 and CDR2 (germline): SGHRS, YFSETQ. The CDR3 DNA follows: TGCGCCAGCAGCTTCCCGACAGGGGGCGGGAACACTGAAGCTTTCTTT. Amino acid sequence: CASSFPTGGGNTEAFF.

This clone was seen only a few times. The CDR3 here is CASSFDRAGELFF. CDR3 DNA: TGTGCCAGCAGCTTCGACAGGGCCGGGGAGCTGTTTTTT. V usage is TRBV7-2 and J usage is TRBJ2-2; TRBD1 agrees at 7 bases. The CDR3 is 13 amino acids. The junction had 1 base not matched to a gene; V was cut back by 3 bases and J by 6 bases. CDR1 and CDR2 (germline): SGHTA, FQGNSA.

V usage is TRBV6-1 and J usage is TRBJ2-7; TRBD1 is a possible D gene (6 bases). V lost 6 bases to trimming and J lost 3 bases, with 12 bases between them. The CDR3 is 13 amino acids. CDR1 MNHNS and CDR2 SASEGT come from the germline V gene. The CDR3 bases are TGTGCCAGCAGGGCAGGGGAGCTCTACGAGCAGTACTTC. The encoded protein is CASRAGELYEQYF.